The clone carrying this T cell receptor beta chain was seen only a few times. This specimen belongs to a study of blood T cell repertoires in COVID-19. Study at large: Material from acute and convalescent COVID-19 was sourced from the United States, Italy and Spain.

In the original processing: Estimation of nucleated cell counts was performed using reference gene primer amplification. TCRdb's copy holds only in-frame clones and misses some; the assay was immunoSEQ multiplex PCR. That table supplies the V and J calls and clone size; D and trimming were determined from the DNA. Counted here are around 260,000 clones, over 75% occurring once; the ten biggest clones make up roughly a tenth. V was shortened by 0 bases and J by 6 bases, with 16 bases between the two germline ends. The CDR3 has 16 residues. CDR1 is SGHRS and CDR2 is YFSETQ in the germline V gene. The chain is built from TRBV5-1 and TRBJ2-1, with TRBD2 as a possible D gene (6 bases). This receptor was taken from a woman between 65 and 79 years old with COVID-19, enrolled during active disease. The material sequenced was peripheral blood. CDR3 region: CASSLVGGTYLNEQFF. The CDR3 DNA reads TGCGCCAGCAGCTTGGTAGGCGGGACGTACCTCAATGAGCAGTTCTTC.